This record concerns one T cell receptor beta chain sequence. The germline CDR1 and CDR2 sequences are SNHLY and FYNNEI. There are 15 residues in the CDR3. V lost 6 bases and J 0 bases, leaving 9 bases between the germline ends. The data belong to a study of OX40 agonist ivuxolimab in advanced cancers. Overall study: Patients received ivuxolimab, an intravenous treatment, every 2 weeks at 0.01 to 10 mg/kg. Patients in dose escalation had liver, melanoma, kidney or head and neck cancers. Averaging about 60 years in age, with a range of about 20 to 90, the cohort was more than 75% male.

Some clones are missing from TCRdb's copy, which holds only in-frame ones; the method was immunoSEQ multiplex PCR. The sample lists tens of thousands of clones; about 86% were seen once. The TCR was taken from an adult with an advanced solid tumor such as melanoma, head and neck, liver or kidney cancer. The input for sequencing was CD4+ or CD8+ T cells sorted from blood, taken in a trial of the OX40 agonist ivuxolimab. This chain links TRBV2 with TRBJ2-6; D remains unclear. CDR3 bases: TGTGCCAGCAGACCGCTCCTCTCTGGGGCCAACGTCCTGACTTTC. This codes for CASRPLLSGANVLTF.